The 8 T cell receptor beta chains in this list originate from one sample, sequenced in a study of OX40 agonist ivuxolimab in advanced cancers. This table comes from immunoSEQ multiplex PCR, and its TCRdb copy is limited to in-frame clones, with some not included. Of about 77,000 clones in the sample, approximately 82% are singletons; the top ten hold 0.76%. This specimen consisted of CD4+ or CD8+ T cells sorted from blood, obtained in a trial of the OX40 agonist ivuxolimab. These receptor sequences come from an adult with an advanced solid tumor such as melanoma, head and neck, liver or kidney cancer.

The genes are TRBV2 and TRBJ2-3; TRBD2 might be the D (6 bases). The CDR3 runs 13 residues. The V and J ends lost 9 bases and 7 bases respectively, with 17 bases between them. CDR1 SNHLY and CDR2 FYNNEI come from the germline V gene. The CDR3 loop is CASTGLPPNTQYF. The CDR3 coding sequence is TGTGCCAGTACGGGACTCCCCCCGAATACGCAGTATTTT.

CDR3 amino acids: CAIRVGPVDNNSPLHF. The CDR3 coding sequence is TGTGCCATCAGGGTGGGTCCGGTGGACAATAATTCACCCCTCCACTTT. This chain joins TRBV10-3 and TRBJ1-6; D is possibly TRBD1 (5 bases). Germline CDR1 and CDR2: ENHRY and SYGVKD. The CDR3 covers 16 residues. V was cut by 6 bases and J by 5 bases, with 17 bases left in between.

V and J are TRBV7-2 and TRBJ2-7, with TRBD1 matching 8 bases. The CDR3 spans 16 residues. The trim removed 3 bases at V and 3 bases at J, leaving 10 bases unmatched. Germline V gene data show CDR1 as SGHTA and CDR2 as FQGNSA. In DNA form, the CDR3 reads TGTGCCAGCAGCTTGTCCCAGGGGGCGGTAGACTACGAGCAGTACTTC. It yields the protein CASSLSQGAVDYEQYF.

The rearrangement links TRBV5-1 to TRBJ1-1; D is unclear. CDR3 length: 14 residues. The V gene lost 1 base and the J gene lost 0 bases, with 7 bases spanning the gap. CDR1 is SGHRS and CDR2 is YFSETQ in the germline V gene. The DNA for the CDR3 is TGCGCCAGCAGCTTGACAAATATGAACACTGAAGCTTTCTTT. This gives the protein CASSLTNMNTEAFF. The full variable domain, with the rest looked up from reference TRBV5-1 and TRBJ1-1, is KAGVTQTPRYLIKTRGQQVTLSCSPISGHRSVSWYQQTPGQGLQFLFEYFSETQRNKGNFPGRFSGRQFSNSRSEMNVSTLELGDSALYLCASSLTNMNTEAFFGQGTRLTVV.

The chain couples TRBV29-1 to TRBJ1-2; D is unresolved. With 7 bases removed from V and 4 bases from J, the gap between germline ends came to 13 bases. Germline CDR1 SQVTM, CDR2 ANQGSEA. This CDR3 has 12 residues. For the CDR3, the DNA is TGCAGCGCCATCGGACGGGGCTATGGCTACACCTTC. Its protein product is CSAIGRGYGYTF.

The V and J genes are TRBV5-1 and TRBJ2-1; weak D call: TRBD1 (6 bases). This CDR3 comprises 15 residues. Trimming left V 1 base short and J 7 bases short, with 15 bases between. From germline, CDR1 is SGHRS and CDR2 YFSETQ. The CDR3 sequence: CASSLQHKGGNEQFF. As DNA, the CDR3 is TGCGCCAGCAGCTTGCAGCACAAAGGGGGTAATGAGCAGTTCTTC.

The rearrangement uses TRBV4-1 and TRBJ1-5; D is ambiguous. There are 16 residues in the CDR3. The V and J ends lost 3 bases and 7 bases respectively, with 19 bases between them. Germline-derived CDR1 and CDR2 are MGHRA and YSYEKL. The DNA of the CDR3 is TGCGCCAGCAGCCAGTCCGGGAACGCCCGTCACCAGCCCCAGCATTTT. Amino acid sequence: CASSQSGNARHQPQHF.

The chain couples TRBV19 to TRBJ1-2; D is undetermined. Germline V gene lookup returns CDR1 LNHDA and CDR2 SQIVND (reference sequence). The CDR3 runs to 12 residues. Trimming removed 0 bases at V and 4 bases at J, with 3 bases between. The CDR3 loop reads CASSIDLYGYTF. The CDR3 nucleotides are TGTGCCAGTAGTATAGACCTCTATGGCTACACCTTC.